This passage covers 21 T cell receptor beta chains from one sample sequenced in a study of T cell changes during pregnancy in multiple sclerosis. Profiling relied on immunoSEQ multiplex PCR, and the TCRdb table lists in-frame clones only, not all of them. Of about 69,000 clones listed, 75% to 90% are singletons. Sample: peripheral blood, taken before pregnancy. These receptor sequences come from a female donor with multiple sclerosis, enrolled in a pregnancy study.

The chain couples TRBV7-2 to TRBJ2-1; 13 bases are a match to TRBD2. Germline assignment: CDR1 SGHTA and CDR2 FQGNSA. Trimming at V came to 1 base and at J to 5 bases, leaving 2 bases not matched to a gene. This CDR3 contains 16 residues. The CDR3 protein is CASSLGLAGGHNEQFF. CDR3 bases: TGTGCCAGCAGCTTAGGACTAGCGGGGGGCCACAATGAGCAGTTCTTC.

The chain combines TRBV7-2 with TRBJ1-2, with D possibly matching TRBD1 (6 bases). Germline V gene sequence: CDR1 SGHTA, CDR2 FQGNSA. Trimming took off 3 bases at V and 1 base at J, with 12 bases between the two ends. The CDR3 loop spans 15 amino acids. CDR3 amino acids: CASSFSTGLNYGYTF. For the CDR3, the DNA is TGTGCCAGCAGCTTCAGCACAGGGCTTAACTATGGCTACACCTTC.

The chain recombines TRBV5-1 with TRBJ2-7, with 7 positions matching TRBD1. The V gene's germline CDR1 is SGHRS and CDR2 YFSETQ. The CDR3 sequence is 14 residues long. The trim removed 7 bases at V and 4 bases at J, leaving 11 bases unmatched. The CDR3 DNA reads as TGCGCCAGCTACTCCGGGACAGCTGGGTACGAGCAGTACTTC. It is translated as CASYSGTAGYEQYF.

This chain joins TRBV18 and TRBJ1-6; the match to TRBD1 covers 8 bases. V was clipped by 0 bases and J by 7 bases; unmatched bases: 5. Germline loops: CDR1 KGHSH, CDR2 LQKENI. The CDR3 length is 16 residues. Here the CDR3 DNA reads TGTGCCAGCTCACCACCGGCACAGGGGGGAAATTCACCCCTCCACTTT. This gives the protein CASSPPAQGGNSPLHF. Complete variable domain (other parts from reference TRBV18 and TRBJ1-6): NAGVMQNPRHLVRRRGQEARLRCSPMKGHSHVYWYRQLPEEGLKFMVYLQKENIIDESGMPKERFSAEFPKEGPSILRIQQVVRGDSAAYFCASSPPAQGGNSPLHFGNGTRLTVT.

The V call is TRBV5-1, the J call TRBJ1-2; TRBD1 might be the D (5 bases). CDR3 length: 12 residues. Germline CDR1 reads SGHRS; CDR2 reads YFSETQ. Trimming stripped 2 bases from V and 6 bases from J, with 8 bases between. CDR3 sequence (DNA): TGCGCCAGCAGCTTTCAGGGTGATGGCTACACCTTC. It is translated as CASSFQGDGYTF.

This chain connects TRBV6-5 to TRBJ2-7; 9 bases are a match to TRBD1. The V gene's germline CDR1 is MNHEY and CDR2 SVGAGI. This CDR3 has 14 amino acids. V was clipped by 4 bases and J by 1 base; unmatched bases: 2. The CDR3 region has the DNA TGTGCCAGCAGTTTCGGACAGGGGTCCTACGAGCAGTACTTC. Its translation is CASSFGQGSYEQYF.

This chain connects TRBV7-9 to TRBJ1-5; TRBD1 might be the D (5 bases). The length of the CDR3 is 14 residues. Germline CDR1 reads SEHNR; CDR2 reads FQNEAQ (reference sequence). Trimming took off 5 bases at V and 3 bases at J, with 11 bases between the two ends. CDR3 residues: CASSPPTVNQPQHF. For the CDR3, the DNA is TGTGCCAGCAGCCCTCCGACAGTCAATCAGCCCCAGCATTTT.

DNA for the CDR3: TGTGCCAGCAGTCCTAGCGGGAGAGTCGACGAGCAGTACTTC. Residues: CASSPSGRVDEQYF. V gene TRBV7-9 combines with J gene TRBJ2-7; 10 nucleotides match TRBD2. J gave up 5 bases and V 6 bases, and 7 bases lay outside the gene matches. The CDR3 has 14 amino acids. Per germline, CDR1 SEHNR and CDR2 FQNEAQ (reference sequence).

The chain is built from TRBV30 and TRBJ1-5; TRBD1 matches 8 bases. The CDR3 is 17 residues long. The V gene end was trimmed by 0 bases and the J gene end by 8 bases; junction bases not matched to a gene: 15. Looked up from germline, CDR1 is GTSNPN and CDR2 is SVGIG (reference sequence). The CDR3 protein is CAWSVYGGGRGREPQHF. The CDR3, as DNA: TGTGCCTGGAGTGTATACGGTGGGGGCAGGGGGCGCGAGCCCCAGCATTTT. The whole variable domain, filled in from reference TRBV30 and TRBJ1-5, reads SQTIHQWPATLVQPVGSPLSLECTVEGTSNPNLYWYRQAAGRGLQLLFYSVGIGQISSEVPQNLSASRPQDRQFILSSKKLLLSDSGFYLCAWSVYGGGRGREPQHFGDGTRLSIL.

CDR3 sequence reads: CASSVMPTSPADEQYF. The CDR3 nucleotides read TGCGCCAGCAGTGTGATGCCGACTAGTCCGGCCGACGAGCAGTACTTC. The chain combines TRBV10-2 with TRBJ2-7, with D tentatively TRBD2 (6 bases). V was cut by 4 bases and J by 5 bases, with 21 bases left in between. Germline CDR1 and CDR2: WSHSY and SAAADI. CDR3 length: 16 amino acids.

The rearrangement links TRBV25-1 to TRBJ1-2; D gene unclear. Germline-derived CDR1 and CDR2 are MGHDK and SYGVNS. The CDR3 has 14 amino acids. The V end was cut by 2 bases, the J end by 6 bases, with 13 bases between. The CDR3 DNA reads TGTGCCAGCAGTGAAACTCTGGGGAGGAATGGCTACACCTTC. Protein sequence: CASSETLGRNGYTF.

This rearrangement joins TRBV13 to TRBJ1-6; tentative D call: TRBD1 (5 bases). Germline CDR1 and CDR2: PRHDT and FYEKMQ (reference sequence). The CDR3 runs 14 residues. Trimming cost V 0 bases and J 7 bases, with 7 bases left between them. The CDR3, as DNA: TGTGCCAGCAGCTTAGGCGGGGGAAATTCACCCCTCCACTTT. Residues: CASSLGGGNSPLHF.

This chain uses TRBV7-9 with TRBJ1-1, with a weak D call TRBD1 (5 bases). Germline V CDR1 and CDR2: SEHNR, FQNEAQ (reference sequence). The CDR3 loop spans 13 amino acids. V gave up 2 bases and J gave up 4 bases, with 8 bases separating them. DNA for the CDR3: TGTGCCAGCAGCTTAAGGGGCGTCACTGAAGCTTTCTTT. Translated: CASSLRGVTEAFF.

The V and J genes are TRBV7-2 and TRBJ1-4; 9 bases match TRBD1. V gave up 6 bases and J gave up 5 bases; unmatched junction bases: 4. The CDR3 runs to 14 residues. Germline CDR1 SGHTA, CDR2 FQGNSA. DNA for the CDR3: TGTGCCAGCAGTCCCGGGACAGGGAATGAAAAACTGTTTTTT. Protein: CASSPGTGNEKLFF.

The gene calls are TRBV29-1 and TRBJ1-2, with TRBD1 as a possible D gene (6 bases). Germline V lookup: CDR1 SQVTM, CDR2 ANQGSEA. The CDR3 consists of 17 residues. V was trimmed by 7 bases and J by 1 base, leaving 25 bases between them. The CDR3 spells CSALGQPTGYGNYGYTF. The CDR3, as DNA: TGCAGCGCCCTAGGACAACCGACAGGCTATGGTAACTATGGCTACACCTTC.

The rearrangement uses TRBV5-1 and TRBJ2-7, with D hard to call. Germline CDR1 and CDR2: SGHRS and YFSETQ. Trimming shortened V by 0 bases and J by 0 bases, and 7 bases separated the two germline ends. CDR3 length: 14 residues. The CDR3 DNA is TGCGCCAGCAGCTTGGACTCCATCTCCTACGAGCAGTACTTC. It yields the protein CASSLDSISYEQYF.

J is TRBJ2-1 and V is TRBV7-8; D remains unclear. This CDR3 contains 14 residues. CDR1 is SGHVS, CDR2 FQNEAQ, per germline. The germline V and J ends were trimmed by 5 bases and 4 bases, with 12 bases remaining between them. The CDR3 spells CASSPQFLYNEQFF. The CDR3 bases are TGTGCCAGCAGCCCCCAATTCCTATACAATGAGCAGTTCTTC.

This chain joins TRBV19 and TRBJ1-6; D is possibly TRBD1 (5 bases). The CDR3 extends over 17 amino acids. The V gene lost 3 bases and the J gene lost 7 bases, with 19 bases spanning the gap. Germline values: CDR1 LNHDA, CDR2 SQIVND (reference sequence). The CDR3 DNA follows: TGTGCCAGTAGTATGGGGGGACCGGGGTCTTACAATTCACCCCTCCACTTT. Translation: CASSMGGPGSYNSPLHF.

The chain carries TRBV7-9 and TRBJ1-3; a possible D gene is TRBD1 (5 bases). V was clipped by 5 bases and J by 4 bases, with 15 bases between them. Germline CDR1 SEHNR, CDR2 FQNEAQ (reference sequence). The CDR3 covers 15 residues. The CDR3 DNA reads as TGTGCCAGCAGCCTCCAGGGTTTGATCGGAAACACCATATATTTT. The encoded protein is CASSLQGLIGNTIYF.

This chain connects TRBV6-4 to TRBJ1-4; 7 bases match TRBD1. This CDR3 has 16 amino acids. Germline V gene sequence: CDR1 MRHNA, CDR2 SNTAGT. J lost 2 bases, V lost 6 bases, and 9 bases had no gene match. CDR3 sequence (DNA): TGTGCCAGCAGCCCCGAACAGGGGTTGACTAATGAAAAACTGTTTTTT. Translated, it gives CASSPEQGLTNEKLFF.

The J gene is TRBJ1-3, the V gene TRBV29-1, with D perhaps matching TRBD1 (5 bases). V gave up 6 bases and J gave up 0 bases, with 12 bases separating them. This CDR3 has 14 residues. Germline-derived CDR1 and CDR2 are SQVTM and ANQGSEA. The CDR3 DNA reads as TGCAGCGTCCTACTCCAGGGCTCTGGAAACACCATATATTTT. It is translated as CSVLLQGSGNTIYF.